The clone carrying this TCR beta chain came up a few times. Per germline, CDR1 SGHTA and CDR2 FQGTGA. J gave up 5 bases and V 3 bases, and 6 bases lay outside the gene matches. CDR3 length equals 15 residues. MiXCR, run by TCRdb on the 5' RACE reads, gives a single entry per CDR3 protein. The sample has about 34,000 distinct CDR3 sequences, 7% to 8% seen once. The sample comes from a study of T-cell memory formation after mild COVID-19. The TCR comes from a man aged 18 to 30 who had mild COVID-19 (a few samples of this study predate the infection). Cell type and time point are not known. The sample taken for sequencing was PBMCs or a T cell subset sorted from them (not recorded which). The chain joins TRBV7-3 to TRBJ2-1, with 8 bases matching TRBD2. CDR3 bases: TGTGCCAGCAGCTTTAGCGGGGCCGGTCACAATGAGCAGTTCTTC. This encodes CASSFSGAGHNEQFF. Complete variable domain (other parts from reference TRBV7-3 and TRBJ2-1): GAGVSQTPSNKVTEKGKYVELRCDPISGHTALYWYRQSLGQGPEFLIYFQGTGAADDSGLPNDRFFAVRPEGSVSTLKIQRTERGDSAVYLCASSFSGAGHNEQFFGPGTRLTVL.